The rows below give T cell receptor beta chains drawn from one sample of a study of blood T cell repertoires in COVID-19. Some clones are missing from TCRdb's copy, which holds only in-frame ones; the method was immunoSEQ multiplex PCR. The top ten clones hold 0.83% of a sample with 250,000 or so clones, over 90% of them seen once. The sequenced sample consisted of peripheral blood. The receptors were sampled from a man in his thirties or forties with COVID-19, enrolled during active disease. CDR3s include the opening cysteine and the closing phenylalanine or tryptophan. A D gene is named only where the DNA matches it firmly. Clone size is stated in some rows and not others, as once, few, many or a class when expanded.

abundance: -
j_gene: TRBJ1-1
v_gene: TRBV5-1
d_gene: -
CDR3nt: TGCGCCAGCAGCTTGGAGGGAGTGAACACTGAAGCTTTCTTT
CDR3aa: CASSLEGVNTEAFF

abundance: once
j_gene: TRBJ1-2
v_gene: TRBV6-1
d_gene: -
CDR3nt: TGTGCCAGCAGTGAAAACTCAGGGAACTTCTATGGCTACACCTTC
CDR3aa: CASSENSGNFYGYTF

abundance: -
j_gene: TRBJ1-1
v_gene: TRBV5-4
d_gene: -
CDR3nt: TGTGCCAGCAGCTTGGCGACGAGGGTAGAAGAAGGCACTGAAGCTTTCTTT
CDR3aa: CASSLATRVEEGTEAFF

abundance: -
j_gene: TRBJ2-2
v_gene: TRBV2
d_gene: -
CDR3nt: TGTGCCAGCAGTGAACCCGGCGGGGAGCTGTTTTTT
CDR3aa: CASSEPGGELFF

abundance: -
j_gene: TRBJ1-2
v_gene: TRBV2
d_gene: -
CDR3nt: TGTGCCAGCCCGGACAGCAACTATGGCTACACCTTC
CDR3aa: CASPDSNYGYTF

abundance: once
j_gene: TRBJ2-3
v_gene: TRBV9
d_gene: TRBD2
CDR3nt: TGTGCCAGCAGCGTATTAGCGGGGGGAGATACGCAGTATTTT
CDR3aa: CASSVLAGGDTQYF

abundance: -
j_gene: TRBJ2-5
v_gene: TRBV10-1
d_gene: -
CDR3nt: TGCGCCAGCAGGAGCTCCGGGAGCTCAAGAGTCCCGTACTTC
CDR3aa: CASRSSGSSRVPYF

abundance: -
j_gene: TRBJ1-1
v_gene: TRBV4-1
d_gene: -
CDR3nt: TGCGCCAGCAGCCAAGATCGTGACACTGAAGCTTTCTTT
CDR3aa: CASSQDRDTEAFF

abundance: -
j_gene: TRBJ1-4
v_gene: TRBV20-1
d_gene: TRBD1
CDR3nt: TGCAGTGCGAGTCCCGGGACAGGGGGCCCTGGGGAAAAACTGTTTTTT
CDR3aa: CSASPGTGGPGEKLFF

abundance: -
j_gene: TRBJ1-1
v_gene: TRBV30
d_gene: TRBD1
CDR3nt: TGTGCCTGGAGTGGTGGGACAGGGGCTGAAGCTTTCTTT
CDR3aa: CAWSGGTGAEAFF

abundance: -
j_gene: TRBJ2-7
v_gene: TRBV20-1
d_gene: -
CDR3nt: TGCAGTGCCAGGCGGGGTTACGAGCAGTACTTC
CDR3aa: CSARRGYEQYF

abundance: -
j_gene: TRBJ1-2
v_gene: TRBV29-1
d_gene: -
CDR3nt: TGCAGCGTTGAAGATCGTCAAAGAGCTAACTATGGCTACACCTTC
CDR3aa: CSVEDRQRANYGYTF

abundance: -
j_gene: TRBJ1-1
v_gene: TRBV30
d_gene: TRBD1
CDR3nt: TGTGCCTGGAGTGTTGGGACAGGGGGGACTGAAGCTTTCTTT
CDR3aa: CAWSVGTGGTEAFF

abundance: once
j_gene: TRBJ1-2
v_gene: TRBV30
d_gene: TRBD1
CDR3nt: TGTGCCTGGAGTGCCGGGACAGGGGGCAACTATGGCTACACCTTC
CDR3aa: CAWSAGTGGNYGYTF

abundance: -
j_gene: TRBJ1-2
v_gene: TRBV5-5
d_gene: TRBD1
CDR3nt: TGTGCCAGCACCCCGGGACAGGGGGCACGCTATGGCTACACCTTC
CDR3aa: CASTPGQGARYGYTF

abundance: -
j_gene: TRBJ2-1
v_gene: TRBV5-5
d_gene: TRBD2
CDR3nt: TGTGCCAGCAGCTTGGGGACTAGCGTGGGCAATGAGCAGTTCTTC
CDR3aa: CASSLGTSVGNEQFF

abundance: -
j_gene: TRBJ1-2
v_gene: TRBV2
d_gene: TRBD1
CDR3nt: TGTGCCAGCAGTCTCCCTCCGGGACAGGGGGCGGACTATGGCTACACCTTC
CDR3aa: CASSLPPGQGADYGYTF

abundance: -
j_gene: TRBJ2-2
v_gene: TRBV7-6
d_gene: -
CDR3nt: TGTGCCAGCAGCTTAGGTAGTTACACCGGGGAGCTGTTTTTT
CDR3aa: CASSLGSYTGELFF

abundance: -
j_gene: TRBJ2-3
v_gene: TRBV29-1
d_gene: -
CDR3nt: TGCAGCGTTGAAGGAGGGTTGAAAGATACGCAGTATTTT
CDR3aa: CSVEGGLKDTQYF

abundance: -
j_gene: TRBJ2-1
v_gene: TRBV7-9
d_gene: TRBD2
CDR3nt: TGTGCCAGCAGCTTAGTTCTAGCGGGGCCCAATGAGCAGTTCTTC
CDR3aa: CASSLVLAGPNEQFF

abundance: -
j_gene: TRBJ1-4
v_gene: TRBV5-4
d_gene: TRBD1
CDR3nt: TGTGCCAGCAGCAACAGGGGAGCTAATGAAAAACTGTTTTTT
CDR3aa: CASSNRGANEKLFF

abundance: -
j_gene: TRBJ1-1
v_gene: TRBV5-1
d_gene: -
CDR3nt: TGCGCCAGCAGCTTGGCGGGGGGTTCGGCGAACACTGAAGCTTTCTTT
CDR3aa: CASSLAGGSANTEAFF